The 26 T cell receptor beta chains below were found in one sample sequenced in a study of blood T cell repertoires in COVID-19. Sequencing was performed with immunoSEQ multiplex PCR; in TCRdb, only in-frame clones are kept and a portion is missing. The sample comprises fewer than 300,000 clones, around 85% of which are singletons, and more than 1.4% rests with the top ten. Material: peripheral blood. These receptors came from a human donor with COVID-19, enrolled during active disease. The donor label of this sample is uncertain.

CDR3 in amino acids: CASSSSGGYNEQFF. CDR3 coding DNA: TGTGCCAGCAGTTCCAGCGGCGGCTACAATGAGCAGTTCTTC. The chain combines TRBV11-3 with TRBJ2-1, with D perhaps matching TRBD2 (5 bases). Trimming pared 6 bases from V and 3 bases from J, leaving 12 bases between. The germline V gene has CDR1 SGHNT and CDR2 YENEEA. The CDR3 spans 14 residues.

V gene TRBV28 combines with J gene TRBJ1-6, with D possibly being TRBD1 (6 bases). CDR3 size: 13 residues. CDR1 and CDR2 from the germline V gene are MDHEN and SYDVKM. V lost 5 bases, J lost 7 bases, and 9 bases lay in between. The CDR3 loop is CASSGQLNSPLHF. The CDR3 DNA reads as TGTGCCAGCAGTGGACAGTTGAATTCACCCCTCCACTTT.

The J gene is TRBJ2-1, the V gene TRBV19; D is uncertain. This CDR3 comprises 12 residues. The germline V and J ends were trimmed by 4 bases and 9 bases, with 10 bases remaining between them. Germline CDR1 is LNHDA and CDR2 is SQIVND (reference sequence). CDR3 protein: CASSTTWFEQFF. Written as DNA, the CDR3 is TGTGCCAGTAGTACCACATGGTTTGAGCAGTTCTTC.

The J gene is TRBJ2-7, the V gene TRBV27, with 8 bases lining up with TRBD2. Germline CDR1 MNHEY, CDR2 SMNVEV (reference sequence). This CDR3 contains 18 residues. The V segment lost 9 bases and the J segment 2 bases; nucleotides outside the gene matches: 21. The CDR3 DNA reads TGTGCCAGTCGACGGAGCGGGAGTCGGGTGGTTAGCCCCTACGAGCAGTACTTC. Amino acid sequence: CASRRSGSRVVSPYEQYF.

This clone was seen once. The rearrangement uses TRBV30 and TRBJ1-5; D perhaps matches TRBD1 (5 bases). V was cut by 1 base and J by 4 bases, with 11 bases left in between. The CDR3 totals 14 residues. Looked up from germline, CDR1 is GTSNPN and CDR2 is SVGIG (reference sequence). This CDR3 reads CAWSGGTDNQPQHF. Here the CDR3 DNA reads TGTGCCTGGAGTGGGGGGACTGATAATCAGCCCCAGCATTTT.

The CDR3, as DNA: TGTGCCAGTAGCCAATTTGGGACAGGGAGCTCTGGAAACACCATATATTTT. Translation: CASSQFGTGSSGNTIYF. V is TRBV19 and J is TRBJ1-3, with 9 bases lining up with TRBD1. Germline V gene lookup returns CDR1 LNHDA and CDR2 SQIVND (reference sequence). CDR3 length equals 17 residues. The junction had 9 bases not matched to a gene; V was cut back by 6 bases and J by 0 bases.

V is TRBV19 and J is TRBJ2-7, with TRBD2 as a possible D gene (5 bases). This CDR3 contains 14 residues. The germline V gene has CDR1 LNHDA and CDR2 SQIVND (reference sequence). V lost 4 bases, J lost 2 bases, and 12 bases lay in between. CDR3 loop: CASSRAGLAYEQYF. Here the CDR3 DNA reads TGTGCCAGTAGTAGGGCGGGCCTTGCCTACGAGCAGTACTTC. The full variable domain, in which reference TRBV19 and TRBJ2-7 provide the parts outside the CDR3, is DGGITQSPKYLFRKEGQNVTLSCEQNLNHDAMYWYRQDPGQGLRLIYYSQIVNDFQKGDIAEGYSVSREKKESFPLTVTSAQKNPTAFYLCASSRAGLAYEQYFGPGTRLTVT.

This clone appeared a few times. Other DNA sequences of this sample code for an identical CDR3. This chain uses TRBV2 with TRBJ2-3; 8 nucleotides align to TRBD1. V gave up 6 bases and J gave up 0 bases; unmatched junction bases: 5. Germline CDR1 and CDR2: SNHLY and FYNNEI. This CDR3 spans 15 amino acids. In nucleotides, the CDR3 is TGTGCCAGCAGCCGACAGGGGACAAGCACAGATACGCAGTATTTT. Translating gives CASSRQGTSTDTQYF.

V gene TRBV6-1 combines with J gene TRBJ1-6; D is possibly TRBD1 (5 bases). Germline V gene sequence: CDR1 MNHNS, CDR2 SASEGT. Trimming took 3 bases from V and 7 from J, leaving 13 bases between them. The CDR3 runs to 15 residues. DNA for the CDR3: TGTGCCAGCAGTGAGTTGGGGCAGGAGAATTCACCCCTCCACTTT. Amino acids: CASSELGQENSPLHF.

The chain links TRBV7-2 to TRBJ2-7; TRBD2 might be the D (5 bases). The CDR3 is 15 residues long. V lost 5 bases to trimming and J lost 7 bases, with 21 bases between them. Germline V gene data show CDR1 as SGHTA and CDR2 as FQGNSA. In DNA, the CDR3 is TGTGCCAGCAGCCCGAGGGTGGGCCTCTCGGTTGAGCAGTACTTC. Translating it yields CASSPRVGLSVEQYF.

The V gene is TRBV24-1, the J gene TRBJ2-5; D possibly corresponds to TRBD2 (6 bases). The V end was cut by 7 bases, the J end by 5 bases, with 10 bases between. The germline V gene has CDR1 KGHDR and CDR2 SFDVKD. This CDR3 spans 12 amino acids. This CDR3 is CATSWSGETQYF. As DNA, the CDR3 is TGTGCCACCAGCTGGAGCGGGGAGACCCAGTACTTC.

The CDR3, as DNA: TGTGCCAGCAGCGTAGAAGCGGGCCCAGGGCACAATGAGCAGTTCTTC. This sequence encodes CASSVEAGPGHNEQFF. The chain employs TRBV9 and TRBJ2-1, with D maybe TRBD2 (6 bases). The CDR3 spans 16 residues. The germline V gene has CDR1 SGDLS and CDR2 YYNGEE. V shed 0 bases and J shed 5 bases, with 15 bases lying between them.

The DNA of the CDR3 is TGTGCCAGCAGCCCGGGAGGGGGGAACACTGAAGCTTTCTTT. Protein product: CASSPGGGNTEAFF. The genes are TRBV5-4 and TRBJ1-1; a weak D match, TRBD1 (6 bases). The germline V and J ends were trimmed by 4 bases and 1 base, with 11 bases remaining between them. Germline assignment: CDR1 SGHNT and CDR2 YYREEE (reference sequence). This CDR3 spans 14 amino acids.

The chain uses TRBV7-2 and TRBJ2-3, with 14 bases aligning to TRBD2. The CDR3 is 16 residues long. Germline V gives CDR1 SGHTA, CDR2 FQGNSA. V was clipped by 5 bases and J by 5 bases; unmatched bases: 6. CDR3 in DNA: TGTGCCAGCAGCACCGGACTAGCGGGAGGTATAGATACGCAGTATTTT. It codes for CASSTGLAGGIDTQYF. Based on the CDR3 plus reference TRBV7-2 and TRBJ2-3, the full variable domain is GAGVSQSPSNKVTEKGKDVELRCDPISGHTALYWYRQSLGQGLEFLIYFQGNSAPDKSGLPSDRFSAERTGGSVSTLTIQRTQQEDSAVYLCASSTGLAGGIDTQYFGPGTRLTVL.

This clone was observed a few times. V and J are TRBV30 and TRBJ1-1; D remains ambiguous. This CDR3 region has 12 residues. Trimming removed 2 bases at V and 5 bases at J, with 9 bases between. CDR1 is GTSNPN and CDR2 is SVGIG in the germline V gene (reference sequence). The CDR3 region has the DNA TGTGCCTGGAGTCCCTCGGGGACTGAAGCTTTCTTT. This translates into CAWSPSGTEAFF.

The chain combines TRBV5-8 with TRBJ1-5, with TRBD1 as a possible D gene (6 bases). Germline CDR1 and CDR2: SGHTS and YDEGEE. V gave up 1 base and J gave up 2 bases, with 22 bases separating them. This CDR3 has 19 amino acids. The CDR3 DNA reads as TGTGCCAGCAGCTTGCAAACCGACTGGGGGCGAAGTGGCAATCAGCCCCAGCATTTT. This translates into CASSLQTDWGRSGNQPQHF.

V usage is TRBV27 and J usage is TRBJ1-3; 7 nucleotides line up with TRBD1. Germline trimming cut 6 bases from V and 6 bases from J; bases unmatched to any gene: 5. This CDR3 is 13 amino acids long. Per germline, CDR1 MNHEY and CDR2 SMNVEV (reference sequence). The DNA of the CDR3 is TGTGCCAGCAGGCGACAGGGAGAAAACACCATATATTTT. As protein: CASRRQGENTIYF.

V usage is TRBV20-1 and J usage is TRBJ2-5, with D perhaps TRBD2 (5 bases). CDR1 DFQATT and CDR2 SNEGSKA come from the germline V gene (reference sequence). Trimming cost V 5 bases and J 5 bases, with 9 bases left between them. This CDR3 contains 11 residues. CDR3 bases: TGCAGTGCTCACTTAGCGGAGACCCAGTACTTC. It translates to CSAHLAETQYF.

The gene calls are TRBV15 and TRBJ2-1, with 8 bases identical to TRBD2. Germline V CDR1 and CDR2: LNHNV, YYDKDF (reference sequence). This CDR3 comprises 15 residues. Trimming removed 6 bases from V and 1 base from J; junction bases left unmatched: 5. CDR3 coding DNA: TGTGCCACCAGATCAGCGGGAGTGTCCTACAATGAGCAGTTCTTC. This sequence encodes CATRSAGVSYNEQFF.

The chain joins TRBV18 to TRBJ1-5; D perhaps matches TRBD1 (5 bases). V was cut by 2 bases and J by 1 base, with 12 bases left in between. The CDR3 sequence is 16 residues long. CDR1 is KGHSH and CDR2 is LQKENI in the germline V gene. CDR3 protein: CASSPWGQPSNQPQHF. CDR3 DNA sequence: TGTGCCAGCTCACCATGGGGCCAGCCCAGCAATCAGCCCCAGCATTTT.

The genes are TRBV2 and TRBJ1-5; D not resolved. Trimming took off 4 bases at V and 12 bases at J, with 10 bases between the two ends. Germline CDR1 and CDR2: SNHLY and FYNNEI. This CDR3 comprises 11 residues. CDR3 in DNA: TGTGCCAGCAGTGGAGAGGAGTTCCAGCATTTT. As protein: CASSGEEFQHF.

V is TRBV3-1 (or the pseudogene TRBV3-2) and J is TRBJ1-4; D is perhaps TRBD1 (5 bases). The CDR3 consists of 19 residues. The V and J ends lost 0 bases and 5 bases respectively, with 22 bases between them. Germline CDR1 LGHDT, CDR2 YNNKEL (reference sequence). For the CDR3, the DNA is TGTGCCAGCAGCCAAGATAGGGGCAGCCTCAGGATAAGAAATGAAAAACTGTTTTTT. Protein: CASSQDRGSLRIRNEKLFF.

The V and J genes are TRBV19 and TRBJ2-7, with D possibly TRBD1 on 6 matching bases. This CDR3 contains 13 residues. Germline CDR1 and CDR2: LNHDA and SQIVND (reference sequence). V lost 7 bases, J lost 2 bases, and 12 bases lay in between. In nucleotides, the CDR3 is TGTGCCAGTAATGAAGGACAGACCTACGAGCAGTACTTC. This gives the protein CASNEGQTYEQYF.

The V gene is TRBV5-4, the J gene TRBJ1-1, with TRBD1 matching 7 bases. J gave up 6 bases and V 4 bases, and 9 bases lay outside the gene matches. Germline lookup yields CDR1 SGHNT and CDR2 YYREEE (reference sequence). The CDR3 loop spans 14 amino acids. The chain's CDR3 is CASSPSTGDPEAFF. CDR3 bases: TGTGCCAGCAGCCCGTCTACAGGGGACCCTGAAGCTTTCTTT.

This chain joins TRBV28 and TRBJ2-7; TRBD1 matches at 8 bases. Germline V gene lookup returns CDR1 MDHEN and CDR2 SYDVKM. Germline trimming cut 5 bases from V and 6 bases from J; bases unmatched to any gene: 9. This CDR3 region has 14 residues. CDR3 region: CASSPNSDRGEQYF. CDR3 in DNA: TGTGCCAGCAGTCCCAACTCCGACAGGGGCGAGCAGTACTTC.

Comment on this clone: Within the sample, other DNA sequences also encode this same CDR3. The rearrangement uses TRBV30 and TRBJ1-1; D uncertain. Trimming cost V 0 bases and J 0 bases, with 5 bases left between them. CDR3 length equals 13 residues. Germline CDR1 and CDR2: GTSNPN and SVGIG (reference sequence). The CDR3 sequence: CAWSVSLNTEAFF. Here the CDR3 DNA reads TGTGCCTGGAGTGTGAGTCTGAACACTGAAGCTTTCTTT.